These T cell receptor beta chains were read from a single sample in a study of cytomegalovirus exposure and HLA in healthy donors. Assay used: immunoSEQ multiplex PCR; TCRdb lists only in-frame clones, some missing. The sample shows 200,000 to 250,000 clones, 65% to 85% of them seen only once. The sequencing sample was made of PBMCs. These receptor sequences come from a woman aged 25-40 years in good health and CMV-seropositive. Each CDR3 is given with its conserved first and last residue. The D gene is left open where the match is weak. Where a row states a size, it is once, few, many or the class of an expanded clone; other rows omit it.

cdr3_length	d_call	v_call	clone_size	j_call	cdr3_aa
11	TRBD1	TRBV30	.	TRBJ1-1	CAWGGDSEAFF
17	.	TRBV7-9	few	TRBJ2-7	CASSLSSLRRGNYEQYF
15	TRBD2	TRBV27	.	TRBJ2-2	CASSWTSPHPGELFF
15	.	TRBV7-3	.	TRBJ2-1	CASSPDIGTYNEQFF
13	TRBD2	TRBV10-3	.	TRBJ2-1	CASLAGGPGEQFF
15	TRBD1	TRBV7-2	many	TRBJ2-7	CASSLVADREYEQYF
12	.	TRBV19	.	TRBJ2-3	CASRQSTDTQYF
12	.	TRBV6-1	.	TRBJ1-2	CASTEQAGGYTF
12	.	TRBV27	.	TRBJ2-7	CASSNYRGEQYF
16	.	TRBV2	.	TRBJ2-7	CASSEGMGLHTYEQYF
15	.	TRBV5-6	.	TRBJ1-4	CASSLFAQVNEKLFF
13	.	TRBV7-3	.	TRBJ2-5	CAPTPGPLETQYF
14	.	TRBV10-1	once	TRBJ1-4	CASSESGNQEKLFF
15	.	TRBV6-1	.	TRBJ1-5	CASSHRIHSNQPQHF
15	TRBD2	TRBV5-1	.	TRBJ2-7	CASSSTSGSRYEQYF
15	.	TRBV11-3	.	TRBJ2-7	CASSHKPERNYEQYF